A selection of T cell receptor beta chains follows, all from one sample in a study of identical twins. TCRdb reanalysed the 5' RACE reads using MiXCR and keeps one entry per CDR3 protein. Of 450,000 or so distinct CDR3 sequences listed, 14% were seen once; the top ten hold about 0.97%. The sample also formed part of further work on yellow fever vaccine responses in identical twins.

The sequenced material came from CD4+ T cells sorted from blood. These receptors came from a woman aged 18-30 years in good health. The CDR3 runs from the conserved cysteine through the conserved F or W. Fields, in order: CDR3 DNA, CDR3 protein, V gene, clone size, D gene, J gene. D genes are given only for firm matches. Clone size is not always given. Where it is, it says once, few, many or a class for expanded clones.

TGTGCCAGCAGCCCTGGGACAGGGCAGGAGTTCTTC CASSPGTGQEFF TRBV12-3/TRBV12-4 many TRBD1 TRBJ2-1
TGTGCCAGCAGTGATTGGTCAGATACGCAGTATTTT CASSDWSDTQYF TRBV12-3/TRBV12-4 many . TRBJ2-3
TGTGCCAGCAGTATGACAGGGTCCTGGGAGACCCAGTACTTC CASSMTGSWETQYF TRBV12-3/TRBV12-4 few TRBD1 TRBJ2-5
TGTGCCAGCAGCCTTATACCAGGCTATGGCTACACCTTC CASSLIPGYGYTF TRBV3-1 . . TRBJ1-2
TGCAGTGCTCCACTTCCGGGACTAGCAGGGAATGAGCAGTTCTTC CSAPLPGLAGNEQFF TRBV20-1 . TRBD2 TRBJ2-1
TGCGCCACCTGCACAGCGCCAGGGGCGTCCGGGGAGCTGTTTTTT CATCTAPGASGELFF TRBV5-1 many . TRBJ2-2
TGCAGTGTAAGCCTGGGACTAGCAGGGAGAACCGGGGAGCTGTTTTTT CSVSLGLAGRTGELFF TRBV29-1 few TRBD2 TRBJ2-2
TGTGCCAGCACAACCGGTAGTAGCTCCTACGAGCAGTACTTC CASTTGSSSYEQYF TRBV18 . . TRBJ2-7
TGTGCCAGCAGCTTATGGAGCGGGGGGAACTACAATGAGCAGTTCTTC CASSLWSGGNYNEQFF TRBV5-4 . TRBD2 TRBJ2-1
TGTGCCACCAGTGATTTGTCCAGGAATAACAATGAGCAGTTCTTC CATSDLSRNNNEQFF TRBV24-1 . . TRBJ2-1
TGCAGCGTTGAAGCGACACATCAAGAGACCCAGTACTTC CSVEATHQETQYF TRBV29-1 . . TRBJ2-5
TGTGCCAGCAGTTTTCAGAGAGTAAATCAGCCCCAGCATTTT CASSFQRVNQPQHF TRBV12-3/TRBV12-4 few . TRBJ1-5